This T cell receptor beta chain originates from a study of breast tumors, draining lymph nodes, adjacent tissues. Findings of the study overall: Most tumor T cells seemingly derive from lymph node, then expand in tumor. Tumors had less TCR diversity than lymph nodes, more than nontumor tissue. Tumor T cell lymph node origin was a supported hypothesis, not proven.

TCRdb called the multiplex PCR reads again in MiXCR, with one record for every CDR3 protein. The table shows some 250,000 distinct CDR3 sequences, with less than 40% occurring only once. This clonotype was counted ten times or more. What it binds is unknown. The lymph nodes were axillary draining lymph nodes from breast cancer patients. This TCR derives from a female donor with breast cancer. Some clones in this sample may be carry-over from other donors' samples. Sequences were obtained from axillary lymph node tissue.

Here the CDR3 reads CASSVSGGSTDTQYF. The CDR3 DNA follows: TGTGCCAGCAGCGTAAGCGGGGGGAGCACAGATACGCAGTATTTT. The chain recombines TRBV13 with TRBJ2-3; 9 nucleotides match TRBD2. The CDR3 contains 15 residues. V lost 5 bases, J lost 0 bases, and 3 bases stayed unmatched. Per germline, CDR1 PRHDT and CDR2 FYEKMQ (reference sequence). Looking up the rest from reference TRBV13 and TRBJ2-3 gives the full variable domain: AAGVIQSPRHLIKEKRETATLKCYPIPRHDTVYWYQQGPGQDPQFLISFYEKMQSDKGSIPDRFSAQQFSDYHSELNMSSLELGDSALYFCASSVSGGSTDTQYFGPGTRLTVL.